This T cell receptor beta chain was captured in a study of blood T cell repertoires in COVID-19. Study background: Samples representing acute and convalescent COVID-19 were sourced from the United States, Italy and Spain. The cDNA or gDNA used as material had been derived from T cells, B-cell-depleted T cells, or PBMCs.

This clone was seen a single time. Per the authors' pipeline: Estimation of nucleated cell counts was performed using reference gene primer amplification. TCRdb's table, derived via immunoSEQ multiplex PCR, lists solely in-frame clones and lacks some. The V and J calls and clone size come from that table; D and trimming were worked out from the DNA. Of some 300,000 clones in the sample, around 89% were seen once. V shed 5 bases and J shed 0 bases, with 7 bases lying between them. Germline CDR1 SSHAT, CDR2 FNYEAQ (reference sequence). CDR3 length equals 13 residues. This rearrangement joins TRBV7-7 to TRBJ1-1; D possibly corresponds to TRBD1 (5 bases). Sequencing input: peripheral blood. The sequence was collected from a woman in her 30s who had recovered from COVID-19. CDR3 sequence reads: CASSPGMNTEAFF. The CDR3 DNA follows: TGTGCCAGCAGCCCAGGGATGAACACTGAAGCTTTCTTT.